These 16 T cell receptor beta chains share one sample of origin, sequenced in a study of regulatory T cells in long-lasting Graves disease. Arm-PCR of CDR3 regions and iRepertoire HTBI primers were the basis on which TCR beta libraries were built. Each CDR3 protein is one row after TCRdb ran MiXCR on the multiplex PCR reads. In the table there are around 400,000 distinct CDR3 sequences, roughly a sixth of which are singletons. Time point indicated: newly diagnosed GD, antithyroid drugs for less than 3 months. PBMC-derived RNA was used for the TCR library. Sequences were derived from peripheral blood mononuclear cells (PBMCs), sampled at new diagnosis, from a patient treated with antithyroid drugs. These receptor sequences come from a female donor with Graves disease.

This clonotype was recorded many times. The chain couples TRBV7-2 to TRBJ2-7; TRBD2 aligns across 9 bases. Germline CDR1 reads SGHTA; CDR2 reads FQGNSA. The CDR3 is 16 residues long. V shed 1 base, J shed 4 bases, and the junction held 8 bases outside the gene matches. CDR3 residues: CASSLGTASGIYEQYF. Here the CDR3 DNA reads TGTGCCAGCAGCTTAGGAACGGCTAGCGGGATTTACGAGCAGTACTTC.

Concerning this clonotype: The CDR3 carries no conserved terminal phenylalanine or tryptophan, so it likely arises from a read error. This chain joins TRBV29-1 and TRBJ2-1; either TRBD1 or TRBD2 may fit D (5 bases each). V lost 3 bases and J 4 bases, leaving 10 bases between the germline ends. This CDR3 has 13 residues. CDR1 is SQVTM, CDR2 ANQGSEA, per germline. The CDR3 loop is CSVDEGNYNEQFL. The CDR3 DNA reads TGCAGCGTTGATGAGGGGAATTACAATGAGCAGTTCCTC.

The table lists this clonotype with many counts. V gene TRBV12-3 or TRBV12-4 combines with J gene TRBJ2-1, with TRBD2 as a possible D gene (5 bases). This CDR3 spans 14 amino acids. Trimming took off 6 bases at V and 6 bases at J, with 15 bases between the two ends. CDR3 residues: CASRSNLALNEQFF. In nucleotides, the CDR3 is TGTGCCAGCAGATCGAACCTAGCTCTCAATGAGCAGTTCTTC.

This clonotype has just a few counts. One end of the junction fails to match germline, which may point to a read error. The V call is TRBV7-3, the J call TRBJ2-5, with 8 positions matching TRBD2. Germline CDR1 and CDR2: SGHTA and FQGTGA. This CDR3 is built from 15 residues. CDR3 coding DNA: TGTGCCAGCAGCTCCACCGGGACTAGGGGTGAGACCCAGTGCTTC. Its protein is CASSSTGTRGETQCF.

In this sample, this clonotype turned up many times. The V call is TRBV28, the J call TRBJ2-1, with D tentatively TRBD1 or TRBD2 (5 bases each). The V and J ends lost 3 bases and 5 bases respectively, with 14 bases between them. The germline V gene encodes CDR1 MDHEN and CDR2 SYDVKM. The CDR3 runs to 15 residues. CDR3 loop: CASSFLGELDNEQFF. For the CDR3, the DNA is TGTGCCAGCAGTTTCCTGGGGGAGCTCGACAATGAGCAGTTCTTC.

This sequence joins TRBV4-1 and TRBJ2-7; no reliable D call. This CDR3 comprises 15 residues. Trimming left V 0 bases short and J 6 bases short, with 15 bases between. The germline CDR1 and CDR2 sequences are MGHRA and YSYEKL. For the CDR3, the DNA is TGCGCCAGCAGCCAAGACCAGCGCCGTTCGGCCGAGCAGTACTTC. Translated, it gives CASSQDQRRSAEQYF.

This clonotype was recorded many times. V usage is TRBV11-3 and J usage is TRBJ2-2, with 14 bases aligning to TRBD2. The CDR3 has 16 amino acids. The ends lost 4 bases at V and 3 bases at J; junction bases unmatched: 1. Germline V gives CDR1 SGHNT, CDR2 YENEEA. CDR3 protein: CASSWGLAGDTGELFF. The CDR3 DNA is TGTGCCAGCAGCTGGGGACTAGCGGGGGACACCGGGGAGCTGTTTTTT.

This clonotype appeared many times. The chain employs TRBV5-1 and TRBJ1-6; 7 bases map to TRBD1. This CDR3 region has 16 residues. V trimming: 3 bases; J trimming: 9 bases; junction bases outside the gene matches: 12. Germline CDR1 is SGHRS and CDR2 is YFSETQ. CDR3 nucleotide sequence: TGCGCCAGCAGCTGGGACAGTGGATACGAGAGTTCACCCCTCCACTTT. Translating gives CASSWDSGYESSPLHF.

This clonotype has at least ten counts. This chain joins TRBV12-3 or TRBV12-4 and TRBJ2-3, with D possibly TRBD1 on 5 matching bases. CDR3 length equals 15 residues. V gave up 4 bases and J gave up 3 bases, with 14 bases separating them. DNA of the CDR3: TGTGCCAGCAGTTGGGCAGGGCTCCCAACAGATACGCAGTATTTT. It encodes CASSWAGLPTDTQYF.

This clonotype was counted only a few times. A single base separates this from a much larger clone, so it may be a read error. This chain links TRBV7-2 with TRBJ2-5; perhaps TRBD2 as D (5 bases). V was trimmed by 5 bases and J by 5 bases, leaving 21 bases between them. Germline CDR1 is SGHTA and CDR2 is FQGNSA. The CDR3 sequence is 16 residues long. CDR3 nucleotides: TGTGCCAGCAGCGTAATTAGCGTGAGGGCCTGGGAGACCCAGTACTTC. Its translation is CASSVISVRAWETQYF.

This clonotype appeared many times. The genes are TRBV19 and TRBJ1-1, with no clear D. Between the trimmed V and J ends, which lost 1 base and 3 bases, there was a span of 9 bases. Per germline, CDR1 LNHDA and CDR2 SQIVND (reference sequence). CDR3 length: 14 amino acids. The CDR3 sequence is CASSIVDGYTEAFF. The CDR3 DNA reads TGTGCCAGTAGTATAGTTGATGGGTACACTGAAGCTTTCTTT.

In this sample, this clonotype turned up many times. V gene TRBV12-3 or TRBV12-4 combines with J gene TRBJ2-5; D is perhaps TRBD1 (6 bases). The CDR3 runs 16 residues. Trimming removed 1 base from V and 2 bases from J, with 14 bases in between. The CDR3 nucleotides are TGTGCCAGCAGTTTAGGCACAGGGTTGGATCAAGAGACCCAGTACTTC. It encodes CASSLGTGLDQETQYF.

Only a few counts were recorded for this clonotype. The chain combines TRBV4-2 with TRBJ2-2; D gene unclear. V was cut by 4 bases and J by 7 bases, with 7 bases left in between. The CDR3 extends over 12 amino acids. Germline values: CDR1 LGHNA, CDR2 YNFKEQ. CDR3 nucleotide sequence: TGTGCCAGCAGCCCTAGAGACGGGGAGCTGTTTTTT. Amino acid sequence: CASSPRDGELFF.

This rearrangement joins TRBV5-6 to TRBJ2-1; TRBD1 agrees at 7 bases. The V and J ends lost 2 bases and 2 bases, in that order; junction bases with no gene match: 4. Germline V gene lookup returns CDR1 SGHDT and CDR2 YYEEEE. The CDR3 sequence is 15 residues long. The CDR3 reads CASSFDRAPYNEQFF. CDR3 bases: TGTGCCAGCAGCTTTGACAGGGCCCCCTACAATGAGCAGTTCTTC.

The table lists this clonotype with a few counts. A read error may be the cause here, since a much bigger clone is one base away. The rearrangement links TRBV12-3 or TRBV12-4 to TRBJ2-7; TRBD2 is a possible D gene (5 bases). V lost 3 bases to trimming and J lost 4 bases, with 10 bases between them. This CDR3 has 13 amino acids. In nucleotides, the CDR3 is TGTGCCAGCAGTTTTGTGAGGGCGTACGAGCAGTACTTC. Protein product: CASSFVRAYEQYF.

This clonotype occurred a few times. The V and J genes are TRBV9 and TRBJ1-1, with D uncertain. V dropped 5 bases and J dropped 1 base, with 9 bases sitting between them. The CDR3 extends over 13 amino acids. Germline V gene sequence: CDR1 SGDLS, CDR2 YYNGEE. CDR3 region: CASRLRENTEAFF. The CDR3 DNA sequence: TGTGCCAGCAGACTGAGGGAGAACACTGAAGCTTTCTTT.